Each of the 21 T cell receptor beta chains below was sequenced from the same sample in a study of response to subunit inactivated influenza vaccine. A single record per CDR3 protein comes from TCRdb applying MiXCR to the RT-PCR reads. The sample has hundreds of thousands of distinct CDR3 sequences, around 18% seen once. The specimen comprised PBMCs from blood, sampled roughly 5 days after vaccination. These receptors were collected from a man aged 45-60 years who received an inactivated influenza vaccine.

This clonotype turned up a few times. This chain uses TRBV20-1 with TRBJ2-7; TRBD2 is a possible D gene (6 bases). CDR3 length equals 14 residues. From germline, CDR1 is DFQATT and CDR2 SNEGSKA (reference sequence). V lost 3 bases and J 2 bases, leaving 14 bases between the germline ends. The CDR3 region has the DNA TGCAGTGCTAGTACCCGGGACTTTCCCTACGAGCAGTACTTC. Amino acid sequence: CSASTRDFPYEQYF.

This clonotype appeared a few times. This chain uses TRBV29-1 with TRBJ1-1; D possibly corresponds to TRBD1 (5 bases). V was clipped by 7 bases and J by 4 bases, with 13 bases between them. CDR1 and CDR2 (germline): SQVTM, ANQGSEA. CDR3 size: 12 residues. CDR3 DNA sequence: TGCAGCGCCGGAAGCAGGGCCACTGAAGCTTTCTTT. It yields the protein CSAGSRATEAFF.

This chain uses TRBV3-1 with TRBJ2-7; a possible D gene is TRBD2 (6 bases). CDR1 LGHDT and CDR2 YNNKEL come from the germline V gene (reference sequence). V gave up 2 bases and J gave up 7 bases, with 15 bases separating them. The CDR3 runs 14 residues. The CDR3: CASSQPGLTREQYF. For the CDR3, the DNA is TGTGCCAGCAGCCAACCGGGACTCACGAGGGAGCAGTACTTC.

This sequence joins TRBV7-6 and TRBJ2-1, with 7 nucleotides matching TRBD1. V shed 5 bases and J 0 bases; nucleotides not matched to a gene: 7. Germline V gene sequence: CDR1 SGHVS, CDR2 FNYEAQ. The CDR3 covers 16 residues. The CDR3 spells CASSEGQLTSYNEQFF. The DNA of the CDR3 is TGTGCCAGCAGCGAGGGACAGCTGACCTCCTACAATGAGCAGTTCTTC.

V and J are TRBV27 and TRBJ2-1, with 8 bases aligning to TRBD2. The germline V gene encodes CDR1 MNHEY and CDR2 SMNVEV (reference sequence). The CDR3 consists of 15 residues. V was clipped by 1 base and J by 7 bases; unmatched bases: 6. The CDR3 nucleotides read TGTGCCAGCAGTTTATACCGGGGGGGCCGGAATGAGCAGTTCTTC. This encodes CASSLYRGGRNEQFF.

This clonotype was seen a handful of times. The chain recombines TRBV7-2 with TRBJ2-7; tentatively, D is TRBD2 (5 bases). This CDR3 is built from 14 residues. Trimming left V 2 bases short and J 7 bases short, with 15 bases between. Germline V gene lookup returns CDR1 SGHTA and CDR2 FQGNSA. The CDR3 spells CASSLTGLSKEQYF. Here the CDR3 DNA reads TGTGCCAGCAGCTTAACTGGACTCTCTAAGGAGCAGTACTTC. Full variable domain (missing parts from reference TRBV7-2 and TRBJ2-7): GAGVSQSPSNKVTEKGKDVELRCDPISGHTALYWYRQSLGQGLEFLIYFQGNSAPDKSGLPSDRFSAERTGGSVSTLTIQRTQQEDSAVYLCASSLTGLSKEQYFGPGTRLTVT.

The sample holds a few counts of this clonotype. V usage is TRBV6-1 and J usage is TRBJ1-1, with 9 bases fitting TRBD1. Trimming at V came to 5 bases and at J to 4 bases, leaving 11 bases not matched to a gene. The CDR3 has 16 residues. Germline CDR1 and CDR2: MNHNS and SASEGT. The CDR3 DNA is TGTGCCAGCAGTCCCGGGACAGGGAGGGTTCTCACTGAAGCTTTCTTT. It codes for CASSPGTGRVLTEAFF.

The genes are TRBV19 and TRBJ1-3, with D unclear. CDR1 is LNHDA and CDR2 is SQIVND in the germline V gene (reference sequence). V lost 10 bases and J lost 4, with 8 bases in between. The CDR3 is 11 amino acids. CDR3 in DNA: TGTGCCACTGATATCGGAAACACCATATATTTT. Protein product: CATDIGNTIYF.

The chain recombines TRBV12-3 or TRBV12-4 with TRBJ1-5; a possible D gene is TRBD1 (6 bases). This CDR3 spans 13 amino acids. V was pared by 7 bases and J by 5 bases, with 12 bases between. The CDR3 reads CASTQTGYQPQHF. CDR3 coding DNA: TGTGCCAGCACCCAGACAGGATATCAGCCCCAGCATTTT.

This clonotype showed up just a few times. The gene calls are TRBV4-1 and TRBJ2-7; possible D gene TRBD1, 5 bases. This CDR3 comprises 14 residues. Germline-derived CDR1 and CDR2 are MGHRA and YSYEKL. V was clipped by 2 bases and J by 0 bases, with 8 bases between them. CDR3 sequence: CASSQHTGSYEQYF. DNA of the CDR3: TGCGCCAGCAGCCAACATACAGGCTCCTACGAGCAGTACTTC.

The sample holds a few counts of this clonotype. This rearrangement joins TRBV4-3 to TRBJ2-2, with a tentative D call TRBD1 (6 bases). The CDR3 sequence is 14 residues long. Trimming took off 0 bases at V and 7 bases at J, with 9 bases between the two ends. CDR1 is LGHNA, CDR2 YSLEER, per germline. The CDR3: CASSQDKGGGELFF. The CDR3 bases are TGCGCCAGCAGCCAAGATAAAGGGGGCGGGGAGCTGTTTTTT.

The V gene is TRBV6-1, the J gene TRBJ2-7; TRBD1 agrees at 7 bases. This CDR3 is built from 13 residues. Germline V gives CDR1 MNHNS, CDR2 SASEGT. V gave up 6 bases and J gave up 3 bases; unmatched junction bases: 5. CDR3 DNA sequence: TGTGCCAGCAGCCCACAGGGGTTCTACGAGCAGTACTTC. It specifies CASSPQGFYEQYF.

This clonotype came up a few times. This chain links TRBV20-1 with TRBJ2-1, with D possibly being TRBD2 (6 bases). V was pared by 6 bases and J by 7 bases, with 22 bases between. CDR3 length: 15 amino acids. The germline CDR1 and CDR2 sequences are DFQATT and SNEGSKA (reference sequence). The CDR3 DNA reads as TGCAGTGCCCCGGAGGGAGCTCTAAGAAGGAATGAGCAGTTCTTC. Amino acid sequence: CSAPEGALRRNEQFF.

The chain employs TRBV5-1 and TRBJ2-3, with a possible D match to TRBD2 (6 bases). Trimming removed 5 bases at V and 1 base at J, with 11 bases between. The CDR3 loop spans 14 amino acids. CDR1 is SGHRS, CDR2 YFSETQ, per germline. As DNA, the CDR3 is TGCGCCAGCAGGGGTGGGACTCGCACAGATACGCAGTATTTT. This encodes CASRGGTRTDTQYF.

This clonotype was detected many times. The chain uses TRBV20-1 and TRBJ2-1; TRBD2 matches at 12 bases. Germline assignment: CDR1 DFQATT and CDR2 SNEGSKA (reference sequence). J lost 4 bases, V lost 5 bases, and 6 bases had no gene match. The CDR3 runs to 15 residues. This CDR3 reads CSAPLAGGPYNEQFF. Written as DNA, the CDR3 is TGCAGTGCTCCCCTAGCGGGAGGGCCTTACAATGAGCAGTTCTTC.

This clonotype was counted between two and nine times. J is TRBJ2-1 and V is TRBV7-9; D not certain. V was trimmed by 1 base and J by 2 bases, leaving 9 bases between them. CDR3 length equals 15 residues. Looked up from germline, CDR1 is SEHNR and CDR2 is FQNEAQ (reference sequence). CDR3 in amino acids: CASSLGRWPYNEQFF. The CDR3 nucleotides read TGTGCCAGCAGCTTAGGGCGGTGGCCCTACAATGAGCAGTTCTTC.

This clonotype was detected only a few times. The chain combines TRBV11-1 with TRBJ2-3; TRBD2 is a possible D gene (6 bases). Germline CDR1 is SGHAT and CDR2 is FQDESV (reference sequence). Trimming stripped 3 bases from V and 3 bases from J, with 13 bases between. The CDR3 has 15 residues. The CDR3 loop reads CASSFLRRGTDTQYF. In DNA, the CDR3 is TGTGCCAGCAGCTTTCTTAGACGGGGGACAGATACGCAGTATTTT. The full variable domain, in which reference TRBV11-1 and TRBJ2-3 provide the parts outside the CDR3, is EAEVAQSPRYKITEKSQAVAFWCDPISGHATLYWYRQILGQGPELLVQFQDESVVDDSQLPKDRFSAERLKGVDSTLKIQPAELGDSAMYLCASSFLRRGTDTQYFGPGTRLTVL.

In this sample, this clonotype turned up a few times. The rearrangement uses TRBV5-1 and TRBJ2-2; D gene uncertain. Trimming stripped 1 base from V and 1 base from J, with 8 bases between. The CDR3 extends over 15 amino acids. Germline V gene data show CDR1 as SGHRS and CDR2 as YFSETQ. CDR3 sequence reads: CASSLTQLNTGELFF. CDR3 coding DNA: TGCGCCAGCAGCTTGACACAGCTGAACACCGGGGAGCTGTTTTTT.

The V and J genes are TRBV28 and TRBJ2-5; TRBD1 is a possible D gene (5 bases). The germline V gene encodes CDR1 MDHEN and CDR2 SYDVKM. V dropped 3 bases and J dropped 3 bases, with 20 bases sitting between them. The CDR3 contains 17 residues. This CDR3 is CASSLAPSSKGKETQYF. In DNA form, the CDR3 reads TGTGCCAGCAGTTTGGCCCCGTCGAGTAAGGGGAAAGAGACCCAGTACTTC.

In its sample, this clonotype was seen many times. The chain is built from TRBV12-3 or TRBV12-4 and TRBJ2-5; no firm D call. This CDR3 contains 13 residues. V was pared by 6 bases and J by 2 bases, with 10 bases between. CDR3 sequence reads: CASSIHAQETQYF. CDR3 coding DNA: TGTGCCAGCAGCATACACGCGCAAGAGACCCAGTACTTC.

This clonotype was observed many times. CDR3 in amino acids: CAISGDNYGYTF. The CDR3 nucleotides are TGTGCCATCAGTGGGGATAACTATGGCTACACCTTC. The J gene is TRBJ1-2, the V gene TRBV10-3; D is ambiguous. The V end was cut by 4 bases, the J end by 1 base, with 4 bases between. Germline CDR1 is ENHRY and CDR2 is SYGVKD. This CDR3 contains 12 residues.